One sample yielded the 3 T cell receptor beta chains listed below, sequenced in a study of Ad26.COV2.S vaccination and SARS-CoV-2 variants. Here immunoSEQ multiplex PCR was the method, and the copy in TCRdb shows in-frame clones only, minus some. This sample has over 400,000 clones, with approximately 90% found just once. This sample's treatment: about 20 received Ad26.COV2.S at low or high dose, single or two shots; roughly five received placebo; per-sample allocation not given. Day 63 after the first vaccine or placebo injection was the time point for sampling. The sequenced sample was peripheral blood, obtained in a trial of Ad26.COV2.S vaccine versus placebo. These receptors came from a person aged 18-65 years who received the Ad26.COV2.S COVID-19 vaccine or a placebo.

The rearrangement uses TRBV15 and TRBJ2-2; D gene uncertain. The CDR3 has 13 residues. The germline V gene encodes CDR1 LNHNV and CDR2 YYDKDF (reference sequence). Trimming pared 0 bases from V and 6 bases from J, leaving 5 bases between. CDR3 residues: CATSRDSPGELFF. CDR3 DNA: TGTGCCACCAGCAGAGATAGTCCCGGGGAGCTGTTTTTT.

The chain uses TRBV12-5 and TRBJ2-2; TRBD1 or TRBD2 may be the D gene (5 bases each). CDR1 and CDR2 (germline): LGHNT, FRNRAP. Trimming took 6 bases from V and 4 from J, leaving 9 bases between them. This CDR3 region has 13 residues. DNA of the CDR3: TGTGCTAGTGGAGCAGGGACCACCGGGGAGCTGTTTTTT. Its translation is CASGAGTTGELFF. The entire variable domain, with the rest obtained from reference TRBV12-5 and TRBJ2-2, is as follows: DARVTQTPRHKVTEMGQEVTMRCQPILGHNTVFWYRQTMMQGLELLAYFRNRAPLDDSGMPKDRFSAEMPDATLATLKIQPSEPRDSAVYFCASGAGTTGELFFGEGSRLTVL.

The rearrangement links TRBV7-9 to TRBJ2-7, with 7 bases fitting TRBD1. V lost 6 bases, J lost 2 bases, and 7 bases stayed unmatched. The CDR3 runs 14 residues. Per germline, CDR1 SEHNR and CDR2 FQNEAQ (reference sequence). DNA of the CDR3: TGTGCCAGCAGTACGACAGGGAGACCCTACGAGCAGTACTTC. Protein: CASSTTGRPYEQYF.